These 24 T cell receptor beta chains share one sample of origin, sequenced in a study of CD8+CD57+ T cells in acquired aplastic anemia. Those patients picked for sequencing had displayed CD8+CD57+ cell expansion on flow cytometry. Genomic DNA served as template for TCR beta VDJ and CDR3 profiling. TCRdb recomputed calls from the reads with MiXCR, one row per CDR3 protein. This sample carries roughly 80,000 distinct CDR3 sequences, about 70% of them seen once, and the ten largest clones take roughly 80%. The specimen sequenced was sorted CD4+, CD8+, or CD8+CD57+ T cells (not recorded which) from PBMCs. The receptors derive from a human donor with aplastic anemia.

This rearrangement joins TRBV20-1 to TRBJ2-5, with 7 bases aligning to TRBD1. Trimming took 0 bases from V and 2 from J; bases not matched to a gene: 6. CDR3 length: 15 amino acids. The germline V gene has CDR1 DFQATT and CDR2 SNEGSKA (reference sequence). DNA of the CDR3: TGCAGTGCTAGAGATTTAGGGGGCGTACAAGAGACCCAGTACTTC. Encoded protein: CSARDLGGVQETQYF.

J is TRBJ2-7 and V is TRBV2, with D possibly matching TRBD2 (7 bases). The V end was cut by 6 bases, the J end by 2 bases, with 14 bases between. This CDR3 spans 14 amino acids. The germline gives CDR1 SNHLY, CDR2 FYNNEI. CDR3 in DNA: TGTGCCAGCAGCTTAAGCGGGACAACCTACGAGCAGTACTTC. This translates into CASSLSGTTYEQYF.

V is TRBV20-1 and J is TRBJ2-7; 11 bases map to TRBD1. J lost 2 bases, V lost 4 bases, and 4 bases had no gene match. Germline V gives CDR1 DFQATT, CDR2 SNEGSKA (reference sequence). This CDR3 is 14 amino acids long. CDR3 DNA sequence: TGCAGTGCTACTCCGGGACAGGGGGCCTACGAGCAGTACTTC. Its protein product is CSATPGQGAYEQYF.

Ten or more counts support this clonotype. V usage is TRBV20-1 and J usage is TRBJ2-2; 11 nucleotides align to TRBD2. CDR1 is DFQATT, CDR2 SNEGSKA, per germline (reference sequence). This CDR3 spans 15 amino acids. The J segment lost 4 bases and the V segment lost 6 bases, leaving 7 bases of the junction unmatched. The CDR3 nucleotides are TGCAGTGCCAAGCCCGGGACTAGCGGCACCGGGGAGCTGTTTTTT. It translates to CSAKPGTSGTGELFF.

The chain has TRBV12-3 or TRBV12-4 and TRBJ1-2; D is uncertain. The CDR3 totals 14 residues. Trimming left V 6 bases short and J 7 bases short, with 18 bases between. This CDR3 is CASSPSGPGGGYTF. The CDR3 DNA is TGTGCCAGCAGCCCCTCGGGCCCTGGTGGTGGCTACACCTTC.

The chain is built from TRBV27 and TRBJ2-5; TRBD2 matches 8 bases. Germline loops: CDR1 MNHEY, CDR2 SMNVEV (reference sequence). The V segment lost 5 bases and the J segment 6 bases; nucleotides outside the gene matches: 8. The CDR3 is made up of 14 amino acids. This CDR3 reads CASSPWREVQTQYF. The CDR3, as DNA: TGTGCCAGCAGTCCCTGGCGGGAGGTCCAGACCCAGTACTTC.

This chain connects TRBV10-3 to TRBJ2-2; D is unresolved. The CDR3 has 12 amino acids. Trimming stripped 6 bases from V and 5 bases from J, with 7 bases between. Germline values: CDR1 ENHRY, CDR2 SYGVKD. The CDR3 loop reads CAIRTSTGELFF. CDR3 bases: TGTGCCATCAGGACATCAACCGGGGAGCTGTTTTTT.

Concerning this clonotype itself: A single base separates this from a much larger clone, so it may be a read error. This chain connects TRBV9 to TRBJ2-7, with D possibly TRBD2 on 5 matching bases. Between the trimmed V and J ends, which lost 3 bases and 3 bases, there was a span of 7 bases. The V gene's germline CDR1 is SGDLS and CDR2 YYNGEE. The CDR3 sequence is 12 residues long. This CDR3 is CASSGEGYEQYF. CDR3 bases: TGTGCCAGCAGCGGAGAGGGCTACGAGCAGTACTTC. The full variable domain, rest sourced from reference TRBV9 and TRBJ2-7, is DSGVTQTPKHLITATGQRVTLRCSPRSGDLSVYWYQQSLDQGLQFLIQYYNGEERAKGNILERFSAQQFPDLHSELNLSSLELGDSALYFCASSGEGYEQYFGPGTRLTVT.

The genes are TRBV5-1 and TRBJ2-7; 12 nucleotides agree with TRBD2. The CDR3 extends over 15 amino acids. Germline assignment: CDR1 SGHRS and CDR2 YFSETQ. Trimming at V came to 3 bases and at J to 4 bases, leaving 5 bases not matched to a gene. Here the CDR3 reads CASSSGLAGSYEQYF. The CDR3 DNA is TGCGCCAGCAGCTCGGGACTAGCGGGCTCATACGAGCAGTACTTC.

The V call is TRBV2, the J call TRBJ1-2; TRBD1 might be the D (6 bases). Germline CDR1 SNHLY, CDR2 FYNNEI. The CDR3 is 15 amino acids. Trimming left V 5 bases short and J 7 bases short, with 20 bases between. The CDR3 spells CASSLQEGGAGGYTF. The CDR3 nucleotides are TGTGCCAGCAGTCTTCAAGAAGGGGGGGCTGGTGGCTACACCTTC.

This rearrangement joins TRBV10-2 to TRBJ2-3, with TRBD2 identical over 8 bases. Germline loops: CDR1 WSHSY, CDR2 SAAADI. Losses at the gene ends were 0 bases for V and 2 bases for J; bases not matched to a gene: 7. This CDR3 has 17 amino acids. DNA for the CDR3: TGCGCCAGCAGTGAGTCGTACGCGGGGGGTCTCACAGATACGCAGTATTTT. Its translation is CASSESYAGGLTDTQYF.

The chain links TRBV7-2 to TRBJ2-7; D unclear. The CDR3 sequence is 12 residues long. CDR1 and CDR2 (germline): SGHTA, FQGNSA. Trimming removed 5 bases at V and 3 bases at J, with 8 bases between. The CDR3 DNA reads TGTGCCAGCAGCCCCTCTAACTACGAGCAGTACTTC. It yields the protein CASSPSNYEQYF. The entire variable domain, with the rest obtained from reference TRBV7-2 and TRBJ2-7, is as follows: GAGVSQSPSNKVTEKGKDVELRCDPISGHTALYWYRQSLGQGLEFLIYFQGNSAPDKSGLPSDRFSAERTGGSVSTLTIQRTQQEDSAVYLCASSPSNYEQYFGPGTRLTVT.

This rearrangement joins TRBV15 to TRBJ2-7; no clear D gene. The V gene's germline CDR1 is LNHNV and CDR2 YYDKDF (reference sequence). The CDR3 consists of 14 residues. The V gene lost 0 bases and the J gene lost 3 bases, with 9 bases spanning the gap. The CDR3 region is CATSRERAYYEQYF. The DNA for the CDR3 is TGTGCCACCAGCAGAGAAAGGGCTTACTACGAGCAGTACTTC.

Worth noting for this clonotype: Germline and junction disagree at one end, which may indicate a read error. J is TRBJ2-4 and V is TRBV25-1; 8 bases agree with TRBD1. Per germline, CDR1 MGHDK and CDR2 SYGVNS. This CDR3 is 15 amino acids long. The CDR3 DNA is TGTGCCAGCAGTTCCGACAGGGGTGCCAAAAACATTCAGTGCTTC. It encodes CASSSDRGAKNIQCF.

This clonotype was seen a handful of times. This sequence joins TRBV15 and TRBJ2-3; D is unclear. From germline, CDR1 is LNHNV and CDR2 YYDKDF (reference sequence). The CDR3 has 15 amino acids. Trimming cost V 0 bases and J 0 bases, with 7 bases left between them. The CDR3 sequence: CATSRDYASTDTQYF. DNA for the CDR3: TGTGCCACCAGCAGAGATTATGCGAGCACAGATACGCAGTATTTT.

The chain carries TRBV7-7 and TRBJ1-1; D unresolved. This CDR3 is 13 amino acids long. Germline-derived CDR1 and CDR2 are SSHAT and FNYEAQ (reference sequence). Trimming shortened V by 5 bases and J by 4 bases, and 11 bases separated the two germline ends. The CDR3 sequence is CASSRLIGTEAFF. CDR3 nucleotide sequence: TGTGCCAGCAGCCGCCTAATAGGCACTGAAGCTTTCTTT.

The genes are TRBV9 and TRBJ2-3, with 7 positions matching TRBD1. CDR3 length: 16 residues. Germline assignment: CDR1 SGDLS and CDR2 YYNGEE. V shed 3 bases, J shed 4 bases, and the junction held 11 bases outside the gene matches. The CDR3 sequence is CASSATTGLYPDTQYF. The CDR3 nucleotides read TGTGCCAGCAGCGCGACGACAGGGTTATATCCAGATACGCAGTATTTT. Variable domain in full (rest from reference TRBV9 and TRBJ2-3): DSGVTQTPKHLITATGQRVTLRCSPRSGDLSVYWYQQSLDQGLQFLIQYYNGEERAKGNILERFSAQQFPDLHSELNLSSLELGDSALYFCASSATTGLYPDTQYFGPGTRLTVL.

This chain uses TRBV29-1 with TRBJ1-1; a possible D gene is TRBD1 (6 bases). The CDR3 has 13 residues. V lost 6 bases and J 4 bases, leaving 15 bases between the germline ends. Germline lookup yields CDR1 SQVTM and CDR2 ANQGSEA. CDR3 loop: CSVAGQFVTEAFF. CDR3 DNA sequence: TGCAGCGTAGCCGGACAGTTTGTCACTGAAGCTTTCTTT.

Worth noting for this clonotype: Its ends do not fully match the called genes, so a read error is possible. The chain has TRBV4-1 and TRBJ1-5, with D maybe TRBD1 (5 bases). Germline CDR1 is MGHRA and CDR2 is YSYEKL. The CDR3 runs 16 residues. CDR3 sequence: CACSQDYWGVSQPQHF. In DNA form, the CDR3 reads TGCGCCTGCAGCCAAGATTATTGGGGCGTAAGCCAGCCCCAGCATTTT.

CDR3 protein: CASSFQQGVYNEQFF. The CDR3 DNA reads TGCGCCAGCAGCTTCCAGCAGGGTGTCTACAATGAGCAGTTCTTC. This chain joins TRBV5-1 and TRBJ2-1, with a tentative D call TRBD1 (5 bases). The V gene lost 2 bases and the J gene lost 3 bases, with 12 bases spanning the gap. This CDR3 is built from 15 residues. Germline CDR1 reads SGHRS; CDR2 reads YFSETQ.

This rearrangement joins TRBV15 to TRBJ2-7; D is possibly TRBD1 (6 bases). Trimming removed 0 bases at V and 2 bases at J, with 11 bases between. CDR1 is LNHNV, CDR2 YYDKDF, per germline (reference sequence). The length of the CDR3 is 15 residues. The CDR3, as DNA: TGTGCCACCAGCAGAGAGACAGGCGTCGCCTACGAGCAGTACTTC. This encodes CATSRETGVAYEQYF.

The chain is built from TRBV29-1 and TRBJ2-7; D gene ambiguous. Germline CDR1 is SQVTM and CDR2 is ANQGSEA. V gave up 5 bases and J gave up 1 base, with 9 bases separating them. CDR3 length equals 12 residues. The CDR3 DNA reads as TGCAGCGTTAAGACACATTCCTACGAGCAGTACTTC. This codes for CSVKTHSYEQYF.

The chain carries TRBV11-2 and TRBJ2-7; 7 nucleotides line up with TRBD2. The J segment lost 3 bases and the V segment lost 1 base, leaving 6 bases of the junction unmatched. Germline CDR1 reads SGHAT; CDR2 reads FQNNGV. This CDR3 has 15 residues. CDR3 sequence (DNA): TGTGCCAGCAGCTTAGGTACTAGCGTAGTCTACGAGCAGTACTTC. Its protein product is CASSLGTSVVYEQYF.

This clonotype has only a few counts. This sequence joins TRBV10-1 and TRBJ1-4; D remains ambiguous. CDR3 size: 13 residues. With 3 bases removed from V and 7 bases from J, the gap between germline ends came to 9 bases. Germline CDR1 is WNHNN and CDR2 is SYGVQD (reference sequence). In DNA form, the CDR3 reads TGCGCCAGCAGTGATGGATCTTCTGAAAAACTGTTTTTT. Protein product: CASSDGSSEKLFF.